Below are 27 T cell receptor beta chains sequenced from a single sample in a study of blood T cells in healthy people across ages. The authors ran a second PCR of about 6 to 11 cycles using a sample-barcoded 5' primer and a J-beta primer mix. MiXCR, run by TCRdb on the 5' RACE reads, gives a single entry per CDR3 protein. The sample gives fewer than 900,000 distinct CDR3 sequences, approximately 39% of which show up once; less than 25% is in the top ten. The source material was blood. These receptors came from a woman aged 55-69 years in good health.

As concerns this clonotype: The CDR3 does not end in the conserved phenylalanine or tryptophan, so this is likely a read error. V usage is TRBV20-1 and J usage is TRBJ2-1; a weak D match, TRBD2 (5 bases). The germline CDR1 and CDR2 sequences are DFQATT and SNEGSKA (reference sequence). The CDR3 is 14 residues long. Trimming took off 3 bases at V and 6 bases at J, with 15 bases between the two ends. CDR3 loop: CSARRVVAFNEQFV. DNA for the CDR3: TGCAGTGCTAGGAGGGTGGTCGCCTTCAATGAGCAGTTCGTC.

This chain connects TRBV5-1 to TRBJ2-3; D perhaps matches TRBD1 (5 bases). With 4 bases removed from V and 5 bases from J, the gap between germline ends came to 17 bases. In germline, CDR1 is SGHRS, CDR2 YFSETQ. The CDR3 totals 15 residues. Here the CDR3 reads CASSSTKGRLDTQYF. The DNA of the CDR3 is TGCGCCAGCAGCAGTACGAAGGGGCGGTTAGATACGCAGTATTTT.

The rearrangement joins TRBV20-1 to TRBJ2-3; 10 bases map to TRBD1. V shed 6 bases and J 6 bases; nucleotides not matched to a gene: 9. The CDR3 consists of 14 residues. Germline-derived CDR1 and CDR2 are DFQATT and SNEGSKA (reference sequence). The CDR3 DNA reads as TGCAGTGCCCCAGGGACAGGGGCAGCTGATACGCAGTATTTT. Protein product: CSAPGTGAADTQYF.

A few counts support this clonotype. V usage is TRBV20-1 and J usage is TRBJ2-7; 8 positions agree with TRBD2. Germline trimming cut 4 bases from V and 5 bases from J; bases unmatched to any gene: 7. Germline CDR1 DFQATT, CDR2 SNEGSKA (reference sequence). CDR3 length: 13 amino acids. CDR3 DNA: TGCAGTGCTAATCCCAGCGGGAGAAACGAGCAGTACTTC. Its protein product is CSANPSGRNEQYF.

The genes are TRBV7-3 and TRBJ2-1; D is perhaps TRBD2 (7 bases). V was cut by 3 bases and J by 9 bases, with 33 bases left in between. The CDR3 totals 20 residues. Germline-derived CDR1 and CDR2 are SGHTA and FQGTGA. The CDR3 protein is CASSFPQGRGRPGARAEQFF. The CDR3 DNA sequence: TGTGCCAGCAGCTTTCCCCAGGGGCGGGGGCGGCCCGGGGCGCGGGCTGAGCAGTTCTTC.

CDR3 nucleotides: TGTGCCAGCAGCATAACCGGGGCCAATGAGCAGTTCTTC. This sequence encodes CASSITGANEQFF. V gene TRBV7-9 combines with J gene TRBJ2-1, with D perhaps given as TRBD1 or TRBD2 (5 bases each). V dropped 5 bases and J dropped 6 bases, with 11 bases sitting between them. Per germline, CDR1 SEHNR and CDR2 FQNEAQ (reference sequence). The length of the CDR3 is 13 residues.

The chain links TRBV6-1 to TRBJ2-7, with a tentative D call TRBD1 (8 bases). This CDR3 spans 17 amino acids. Germline values: CDR1 MNHNS, CDR2 SASEGT. Trimming pared 6 bases from V and 4 bases from J, leaving 25 bases between. The CDR3 DNA is TGTGCCAGCAGCCAAACAGGGGGGGCGGCGGGAGTATACGAGCAGTACTTC. Translation gives CASSQTGGAAGVYEQYF.

This rearrangement joins TRBV9 to TRBJ1-5; possibly TRBD1 for D (6 bases). Germline V gives CDR1 SGDLS, CDR2 YYNGEE. Trimming removed 3 bases at V and 0 bases at J, with 10 bases between. There are 15 residues in the CDR3. CDR3 loop: CASSAQGHSNQPQHF. In DNA, the CDR3 is TGTGCCAGCAGCGCCCAGGGGCATAGCAATCAGCCCCAGCATTTT.

On this clonotype: This may arise from a read error, as a much more abundant clone is one base away. V gene TRBV5-5 combines with J gene TRBJ2-7; D is possibly TRBD1 (7 bases). CDR3 length: 15 residues. Germline-derived CDR1 and CDR2 are SGHKS and YYEKEE (reference sequence). V was cut by 3 bases and J by 10 bases, with 23 bases left in between. This chain's CDR3 is CASSSATGDLLPQYF. Written as DNA, the CDR3 is TGTGCCAGCAGCTCAGCTACAGGGGACTTACTCCCCCAGTACTTC. The complete variable domain, with remaining parts taken from reference TRBV5-5 and TRBJ2-7, reads DAGVTQSPTHLIKTRGQQVTLRCSPISGHKSVSWYQQVLGQGPQFIFQYYEKEERGRGNFPDRFSARQFPNYSSELNVNALLLGDSALYLCASSSATGDLLPQYFGPGTRLTVT.

The rearrangement joins TRBV5-6 to TRBJ2-3; D is perhaps TRBD1 or TRBD2 (5 bases each). Deletions cut 4 bases from V and 2 bases from J, with 14 bases between. Germline CDR1 reads SGHDT; CDR2 reads YYEEEE. The CDR3 has 15 amino acids. The chain's CDR3 is CASSGWGSVTDTQYF. DNA of the CDR3: TGTGCCAGCAGCGGATGGGGGTCGGTCACAGATACGCAGTATTTT.

The chain combines TRBV20-1 with TRBJ2-5, with TRBD2 matching 13 bases. This CDR3 contains 16 residues. CDR1 and CDR2 (germline): DFQATT, SNEGSKA (reference sequence). The V gene end was trimmed by 7 bases and the J gene end by 2 bases; junction bases not matched to a gene: 10. The chain's CDR3 is CSVKLAGGPRQETQYF. The CDR3 nucleotides read TGCAGTGTGAAACTAGCGGGAGGGCCGAGGCAAGAGACCCAGTACTTC.

The rearrangement uses TRBV20-1 and TRBJ2-3; 11 bases agree with TRBD2. Germline CDR1 reads DFQATT; CDR2 reads SNEGSKA (reference sequence). This CDR3 region has 15 residues. V trimming: 6 bases; J trimming: 2 bases; junction bases outside the gene matches: 7. In nucleotides, the CDR3 is TGCAGTGCCTTACTAGCGGGGGCCCTCACAGATACGCAGTATTTT. Its protein product is CSALLAGALTDTQYF.

This clonotype is a singleton in its sample. CDR3 in amino acids: CASSSREGDTQYF. The CDR3 coding sequence is TGTGCCAGCAGTTCCAGGGAGGGGGATACGCAGTATTTT. This chain uses TRBV27 with TRBJ2-3; 7 bases map to TRBD2. Trimming took 4 bases from V and 6 from J; bases not matched to a gene: 4. The CDR3 loop spans 13 amino acids. CDR1 is MNHEY and CDR2 is SMNVEV in the germline V gene (reference sequence).

In this sample, this clonotype turned up many times. This chain links TRBV4-2 with TRBJ2-1; 14 bases align to TRBD2. The CDR3 has 17 residues. After removal of 0 bases from V and 7 bases from J, the junction contained 5 bases not matched to a gene. Germline V gives CDR1 LGHNA, CDR2 YNFKEQ. For the CDR3, the DNA is TGTGCCAGCAGCCAAGAACTTAGGACTAGCGGGAGGAATGAGCAGTTCTTC. Its protein product is CASSQELRTSGRNEQFF.

The rearrangement links TRBV28 to TRBJ2-1; no clear D gene. The germline V gene encodes CDR1 MDHEN and CDR2 SYDVKM. This CDR3 is built from 13 residues. The germline V and J ends were trimmed by 4 bases and 9 bases, with 13 bases remaining between them. CDR3 nucleotide sequence: TGTGCCAGCAGTTGGGCCAGCGATCGTGAGCAGTTCTTC. Its translation is CASSWASDREQFF.

This clonotype was found a few times. This chain uses TRBV10-3 with TRBJ2-5, with D tentatively TRBD2 (5 bases). Trimming stripped 4 bases from V and 3 bases from J, with 15 bases between. The germline gives CDR1 ENHRY, CDR2 SYGVKD. The CDR3 covers 15 residues. This chain's CDR3 is CAISAVASGEETQYF. CDR3 in DNA: TGTGCCATCAGTGCCGTTGCGAGCGGAGAAGAGACCCAGTACTTC.

This chain joins TRBV4-1 and TRBJ2-5; TRBD2 agrees at 8 bases. Germline CDR1 is MGHRA and CDR2 is YSYEKL. The CDR3 is 15 amino acids. V shed 5 bases and J 11 bases; nucleotides not matched to a gene: 16. Written as DNA, the CDR3 is TGCGCCAGCAGCGACCCGGGGGGGCTTGACAATGAGCAGTACTTC. As protein: CASSDPGGLDNEQYF.

This clonotype showed up many times. V gene TRBV4-3 combines with J gene TRBJ1-2; 7 bases are shared with TRBD1. V was clipped by 0 bases and J by 11 bases; unmatched bases: 6. CDR1 LGHNA and CDR2 YSLEER come from the germline V gene. The CDR3 contains 13 residues. CDR3 nucleotide sequence: TGCGCCAGCAGCCAAGATCGGGGACAGCGGTACACCTTC. Its translation is CASSQDRGQRYTF.

The sample holds a few counts of this clonotype. The V and J genes are TRBV9 and TRBJ1-2; 7 nucleotides align to TRBD1. The CDR3 totals 13 residues. The germline gives CDR1 SGDLS, CDR2 YYNGEE. With 0 bases clipped from V and 7 bases from J, the junction kept 3 bases outside the gene matches. In nucleotides, the CDR3 is TGTGCCAGCAGCGTAGATACAGGGGTTGGCTACACCTTC. This codes for CASSVDTGVGYTF.

This clonotype was seen more than once but under ten times. V usage is TRBV20-1 and J usage is TRBJ2-1, with a weak D call TRBD2 (7 bases). This CDR3 region has 17 residues. The V end lost 0 bases, the J end lost 2 bases, and 17 bases lay between the germline ends. Germline V gene data show CDR1 as DFQATT and CDR2 as SNEGSKA (reference sequence). CDR3 sequence: CSARDSAGAYAYNEQFF. DNA of the CDR3: TGCAGTGCTAGAGATTCGGCGGGGGCATATGCCTACAATGAGCAGTTCTTC.

In regard to this clonotype: A much larger clone is a single base away; this may be a read error. The V gene is TRBV20-1, the J gene TRBJ2-5; 9 bases line up with TRBD1. Trimming took 6 bases from V and 7 from J; bases not matched to a gene: 6. Germline CDR1 and CDR2: DFQATT and SNEGSKA (reference sequence). The CDR3 is 12 amino acids. CDR3 amino acids: CSARAGQGTQYF. CDR3 in DNA: TGCAGTGCCCGAGCGGGACAGGGGACCCAGTACTTC.

On this clonotype itself: This may come from a read error, since a much larger clone is one base off. The chain carries TRBV10-3 and TRBJ2-4, with D tentatively TRBD2 (5 bases). The CDR3 has 17 residues. The germline gives CDR1 ENHRY, CDR2 SYGVKD. CDR3 amino acids: CAIRESILIEGKNIQYF. The CDR3 DNA reads TGTGCCATCCGTGAGTCGATCCTAATAGAGGGCAAAAACATTCAGTACTTC.

This chain links TRBV7-9 with TRBJ2-5; D call uncertain. Deletions cut 5 bases from V and 0 bases from J, with 13 bases between. This CDR3 contains 15 residues. Germline assignment: CDR1 SEHNR and CDR2 FQNEAQ (reference sequence). The CDR3 region has the DNA TGTGCCAGCAGCAATGGACGAGCAGACCAAGAGACCCAGTACTTC. This gives the protein CASSNGRADQETQYF.

The chain combines TRBV12-3 or TRBV12-4 with TRBJ2-5, with 13 nucleotides matching TRBD2. Unmatched junction bases numbered 18, after V lost 7 bases and J lost 13 bases. CDR3 size: 16 residues. The CDR3 nucleotides are TGTGCCAGCACCACGGAATGGGGACTAGCGGGGTGGAAGTTGTACTTC. Translating it yields CASTTEWGLAGWKLYF.

This chain connects TRBV6-2 or TRBV6-3 to TRBJ2-3; D perhaps matches TRBD1 (5 bases). The CDR3 runs to 13 residues. V was shortened by 10 bases and J by 2 bases, with 13 bases between the two germline ends. From germline, CDR1 is MNHEY and CDR2 SVGEGT. CDR3 residues: CATRDGATDTQYF. The DNA for the CDR3 is TGTGCCACCCGTGATGGGGCCACAGATACGCAGTATTTT.

The chain has TRBV7-9 and TRBJ2-3; 12 bases map to TRBD2. CDR1 and CDR2 (germline): SEHNR, FQNEAQ (reference sequence). J lost 1 base, V lost 7 bases, and 6 bases had no gene match. This CDR3 is 16 amino acids long. The CDR3 nucleotides read TGTGCCAGCAACACAAGACTAGCGGGGGGCACAGATACGCAGTATTTT. It yields the protein CASNTRLAGGTDTQYF.

V gene TRBV10-3 combines with J gene TRBJ2-5; 7 bases fit TRBD1. Germline trimming cut 6 bases from V and 5 bases from J; bases unmatched to any gene: 12. The CDR3 runs to 15 residues. CDR1 and CDR2 from the germline V gene are ENHRY and SYGVKD. CDR3 nucleotides: TGTGCCATCAGCCCTGGGACAGAAAGAGGGGAGACCCAGTACTTC. Translation: CAISPGTERGETQYF.